The 21 T cell receptor beta chains below all came from one sample that was sequenced in a study of T cell responses to AZD1222 COVID-19 vaccine. Some clones are missing from TCRdb's copy, which holds only in-frame ones; the method was immunoSEQ multiplex PCR. The top ten clones hold about 5.6% of a sample with 120,000 or so clones, over 75% of them seen once. The material sequenced was peripheral blood, taken on day 0 of AZD1222 vaccination. All receptors come from an adult in good health.

The V and J genes are TRBV27 and TRBJ1-5, with D unclear. The CDR3 is made up of 16 amino acids. Germline V gene data show CDR1 as MNHEY and CDR2 as SMNVEV (reference sequence). The V end lost 5 bases, the J end lost 7 bases, and 21 bases lay between the germline ends. CDR3 amino acids: CASSPTTVAGEQPQHF. Written as DNA, the CDR3 is TGTGCCAGCAGTCCTACGACGGTGGCGGGTGAGCAGCCCCAGCATTTT.

This clone was detected once. This chain links TRBV7-8 with TRBJ1-2; tentative D call: TRBD1 (5 bases). The CDR3 covers 13 residues. The germline V gene has CDR1 SGHVS and CDR2 FQNEAQ. V was trimmed by 5 bases and J by 8 bases, leaving 15 bases between them. DNA for the CDR3: TGTGCCAGCAGCCGCGGAGGAGGGGAAGGCTACACCTTC. Translated, it gives CASSRGGGEGYTF.

The V call is TRBV28, the J call TRBJ1-3; TRBD1 is a possible D gene (6 bases). The germline V gene has CDR1 MDHEN and CDR2 SYDVKM. The CDR3 is made up of 12 amino acids. V dropped 10 bases and J dropped 1 base, with 8 bases sitting between them. The CDR3, as DNA: TGTGCCATCCAGGGGTCTGGAAACACCATATATTTT. This translates into CAIQGSGNTIYF.

V is TRBV19 and J is TRBJ2-7; D is unresolved. This CDR3 is 12 amino acids long. Germline V gives CDR1 LNHDA, CDR2 SQIVND (reference sequence). With 7 bases removed from V and 3 bases from J, the gap between germline ends came to 10 bases. The CDR3 bases are TGTGCCAGTATTGGCCTGAGCTACGAGCAGTACTTC. It specifies CASIGLSYEQYF.

The chain uses TRBV5-1 and TRBJ2-5, with 11 nucleotides matching TRBD2. The CDR3 has 15 residues. Germline values: CDR1 SGHRS, CDR2 YFSETQ. V was clipped by 7 bases and J by 5 bases; unmatched bases: 10. Written as DNA, the CDR3 is TGCGCCAGCGGCAAGGGACTAGCGGTTCTTGAGACCCAGTACTTC. Residues: CASGKGLAVLETQYF.

The rearrangement links TRBV12-3 or TRBV12-4 to TRBJ1-1, with D uncertain. Trimming took off 2 bases at V and 1 base at J, with 5 bases between the two ends. This CDR3 region has 13 residues. The CDR3 region is CASSLLANTEAFF. The CDR3 DNA reads TGTGCCAGCAGTTTACTGGCGAACACTGAAGCTTTCTTT.

This clone occurred a few times. The chain combines TRBV5-5 with TRBJ2-3; TRBD2 matches at 11 bases. V gave up 3 bases and J gave up 0 bases; unmatched junction bases: 3. Germline V gives CDR1 SGHKS, CDR2 YYEKEE (reference sequence). The CDR3 sequence is 16 residues long. The CDR3 nucleotides read TGTGCCAGCAGCTCGGGACTAGCGGCCAGCACAGATACGCAGTATTTT. Residues: CASSSGLAASTDTQYF.

The chain combines TRBV4-1 with TRBJ2-7; a weak D match, TRBD2 (6 bases). This CDR3 has 13 residues. Trimming cost V 4 bases and J 6 bases, with 13 bases left between them. From germline, CDR1 is MGHRA and CDR2 YSYEKL. The CDR3 nucleotides read TGCGCCAGCAGCCGAGACTTGGGGGGCGAGCAGTACTTC. Translated: CASSRDLGGEQYF.

V and J are TRBV29-1 and TRBJ2-1; D not certain. The CDR3 length is 14 residues. The V end lost 4 bases, the J end lost 6 bases, and 16 bases lay between the germline ends. Per germline, CDR1 SQVTM and CDR2 ANQGSEA. The CDR3 is CSVGLHVRANEQFF. CDR3 nucleotide sequence: TGCAGCGTTGGGCTACACGTAAGGGCCAATGAGCAGTTCTTC.

The CDR3: CASSQRQGTSGNTIYF. The CDR3 DNA reads TGTGCCAGCAGCCAACGCCAGGGTACCTCTGGAAACACCATATATTTT. The rearrangement joins TRBV3-1 (or the pseudogene TRBV3-2) to TRBJ1-3, with D possibly TRBD1 on 5 matching bases. Germline loops: CDR1 LGHDT, CDR2 YNNKEL (reference sequence). The germline V and J ends were trimmed by 2 bases and 0 bases, with 11 bases remaining between them. The CDR3 runs 16 residues.

The rearrangement links TRBV29-1 to TRBJ1-1, with D possibly matching TRBD1 (5 bases). Per the germline V gene, CDR1 is SQVTM and CDR2 is ANQGSEA. The CDR3 has 10 residues. V dropped 3 bases and J dropped 11 bases, with 10 bases sitting between them. The CDR3 region is CSVEQGSAFF. CDR3 sequence (DNA): TGCAGCGTTGAGCAGGGTTCGGCTTTCTTT.

This clone was counted once. The chain carries TRBV30 and TRBJ2-3; D is unresolved. The CDR3 length is 13 residues. Trimming stripped 0 bases from V and 1 base from J, with 5 bases between. Per the germline V gene, CDR1 is GTSNPN and CDR2 is SVGIG (reference sequence). CDR3 sequence (DNA): TGTGCCTGGAGTGTACGTGGCACAGATACGCAGTATTTT. It codes for CAWSVRGTDTQYF.

In its sample, this clone was seen many times. The rearrangement links TRBV6-1 to TRBJ2-2; D not resolved. Germline lookup yields CDR1 MNHNS and CDR2 SASEGT. The CDR3 is 11 amino acids. Trimming cost V 3 bases and J 7 bases, with 3 bases left between them. The CDR3 bases are TGTGCCAGCAGTGACGGCGGGGAGCTGTTTTTT. Translating it yields CASSDGGELFF.

The chain is built from TRBV4-1 and TRBJ2-5, with D unclear. This CDR3 spans 14 amino acids. V dropped 0 bases and J dropped 1 base, with 6 bases sitting between them. From germline, CDR1 is MGHRA and CDR2 YSYEKL. The CDR3 here is CASSQDTSQETQYF. The CDR3, as DNA: TGCGCCAGCAGCCAAGATACATCCCAAGAGACCCAGTACTTC.

The V gene is TRBV6-6, the J gene TRBJ2-3, with 10 bases that match TRBD2. V trimming: 6 bases; J trimming: 8 bases; junction bases outside the gene matches: 5. CDR3 size: 13 residues. CDR1 and CDR2 from the germline V gene are MNHNY and SVGAGI (reference sequence). CDR3 loop: CASRLAGVFTQYF. The CDR3 coding sequence is TGTGCCAGCAGGCTAGCGGGAGTTTTTACGCAGTATTTT.

The chain recombines TRBV6-5 with TRBJ1-2; 11 bases line up with TRBD1. This CDR3 is 13 amino acids long. The V gene end was trimmed by 5 bases and the J gene end by 8 bases; junction bases not matched to a gene: 4. Per germline, CDR1 MNHEY and CDR2 SVGAGI. The CDR3 DNA follows: TGTGCCAGCAGTCAGGACAGGGGGCGCGGCTACACCTTC. This translates into CASSQDRGRGYTF.

This rearrangement joins TRBV28 to TRBJ2-7; D perhaps matches TRBD1 (6 bases). In germline, CDR1 is MDHEN, CDR2 SYDVKM. The CDR3 sequence is 15 residues long. V lost 4 bases and J 5 bases, leaving 18 bases between the germline ends. The CDR3 region is CASSSPGTRKDEQYF. CDR3 DNA: TGTGCCAGCAGTTCACCCGGGACACGGAAGGACGAGCAGTACTTC.

The V gene is TRBV7-9, the J gene TRBJ1-2; TRBD1 matches 8 bases. Germline V gene sequence: CDR1 SEHNR, CDR2 FQNEAQ (reference sequence). The CDR3 runs to 15 residues. With V trimmed by 4 bases and J by 6 bases, 10 bases remained unmatched. The CDR3 protein is CASSSRDRRIDGYTF. The CDR3 DNA reads as TGTGCCAGCAGCTCCCGGGACAGGAGGATAGATGGCTACACCTTC. Filled out from reference TRBV7-9 and TRBJ1-2, the complete variable domain reads DTGVSQNPRHKITKRGQNVTFRCDPISEHNRLYWYRQTLGQGPEFLTYFQNEAQLEKSRLLSDRFSAERPKGSFSTLEIQRTEQGDSAMYLCASSSRDRRIDGYTFGSGTRLTVV.

The rearrangement uses TRBV5-1 and TRBJ2-7; TRBD2 matches 15 bases. After removal of 7 bases from V and 2 bases from J, the junction contained 7 bases not matched to a gene. The CDR3 spans 16 residues. The germline V gene has CDR1 SGHRS and CDR2 YFSETQ. The CDR3, as DNA: TGCGCCAGCCAAGAGGGGACTAGCGGGAGGCCCTACGAGCAGTACTTC. It translates to CASQEGTSGRPYEQYF.

In this sample, this clone turned up a few times. This chain's CDR3 is CASSIPMSTGELFF. DNA of the CDR3: TGTGCCAGTAGTATCCCCATGTCGACCGGGGAGCTGTTTTTT. The rearrangement links TRBV19 to TRBJ2-2; the D is unclear. The length of the CDR3 is 14 residues. Per the germline V gene, CDR1 is LNHDA and CDR2 is SQIVND (reference sequence). The V end lost 3 bases, the J end lost 5 bases, and 10 bases lay between the germline ends.

V and J are TRBV12-2 and TRBJ1-1; the listed D gene, TRBD1, was not tested against the DNA. TRBV12-2 is a recognized pseudogene. The CDR3 covers 15 residues. CDR3 loop: CASRLYRRGYTEAFF. For the CDR3, the DNA is TGTGCAAGTCGCCTGTACCGAAGGGGGTACACTGAAGCTTTCTTT.